Given below is one T cell receptor (beta chain) in context. This CDR3 has 13 residues. Germline V gene data show CDR1 as SGHAT and CDR2 as FQNNGV. Trimming cost V 1 base and J 5 bases, with 8 bases left between them. These data belong to a study of blood T cell repertoires in COVID-19. About the research overall: Italy, Spain and the United States were the sources of the convalescent and acute COVID-19 samples. Sources were T cells, B-cell-depleted T cells, or PBMCs; the material itself was cDNA or gDNA.

Methods used by the authors: Reference gene primer amplification in the assay estimated nucleated cell counts. Using immunoSEQ multiplex PCR, the repertoire was profiled, and TCRdb retains in-frame clones only, with some absent. That table is the source of V, J and clone size, and D and trimming were worked out from the DNA. The table has about 97,000 clones, about 78% seen once; the top ten hold about 9.3%. Sequenced sample: peripheral blood. This sequence originates from a man in his fifties or sixties with active or convalescent COVID-19. This sequence joins TRBV11-2 and TRBJ2-5; D is unclear. Here the CDR3 reads CASSLGALETQYF. The CDR3 region has the DNA TGTGCCAGCAGCTTAGGGGCGTTGGAGACCCAGTACTTC.